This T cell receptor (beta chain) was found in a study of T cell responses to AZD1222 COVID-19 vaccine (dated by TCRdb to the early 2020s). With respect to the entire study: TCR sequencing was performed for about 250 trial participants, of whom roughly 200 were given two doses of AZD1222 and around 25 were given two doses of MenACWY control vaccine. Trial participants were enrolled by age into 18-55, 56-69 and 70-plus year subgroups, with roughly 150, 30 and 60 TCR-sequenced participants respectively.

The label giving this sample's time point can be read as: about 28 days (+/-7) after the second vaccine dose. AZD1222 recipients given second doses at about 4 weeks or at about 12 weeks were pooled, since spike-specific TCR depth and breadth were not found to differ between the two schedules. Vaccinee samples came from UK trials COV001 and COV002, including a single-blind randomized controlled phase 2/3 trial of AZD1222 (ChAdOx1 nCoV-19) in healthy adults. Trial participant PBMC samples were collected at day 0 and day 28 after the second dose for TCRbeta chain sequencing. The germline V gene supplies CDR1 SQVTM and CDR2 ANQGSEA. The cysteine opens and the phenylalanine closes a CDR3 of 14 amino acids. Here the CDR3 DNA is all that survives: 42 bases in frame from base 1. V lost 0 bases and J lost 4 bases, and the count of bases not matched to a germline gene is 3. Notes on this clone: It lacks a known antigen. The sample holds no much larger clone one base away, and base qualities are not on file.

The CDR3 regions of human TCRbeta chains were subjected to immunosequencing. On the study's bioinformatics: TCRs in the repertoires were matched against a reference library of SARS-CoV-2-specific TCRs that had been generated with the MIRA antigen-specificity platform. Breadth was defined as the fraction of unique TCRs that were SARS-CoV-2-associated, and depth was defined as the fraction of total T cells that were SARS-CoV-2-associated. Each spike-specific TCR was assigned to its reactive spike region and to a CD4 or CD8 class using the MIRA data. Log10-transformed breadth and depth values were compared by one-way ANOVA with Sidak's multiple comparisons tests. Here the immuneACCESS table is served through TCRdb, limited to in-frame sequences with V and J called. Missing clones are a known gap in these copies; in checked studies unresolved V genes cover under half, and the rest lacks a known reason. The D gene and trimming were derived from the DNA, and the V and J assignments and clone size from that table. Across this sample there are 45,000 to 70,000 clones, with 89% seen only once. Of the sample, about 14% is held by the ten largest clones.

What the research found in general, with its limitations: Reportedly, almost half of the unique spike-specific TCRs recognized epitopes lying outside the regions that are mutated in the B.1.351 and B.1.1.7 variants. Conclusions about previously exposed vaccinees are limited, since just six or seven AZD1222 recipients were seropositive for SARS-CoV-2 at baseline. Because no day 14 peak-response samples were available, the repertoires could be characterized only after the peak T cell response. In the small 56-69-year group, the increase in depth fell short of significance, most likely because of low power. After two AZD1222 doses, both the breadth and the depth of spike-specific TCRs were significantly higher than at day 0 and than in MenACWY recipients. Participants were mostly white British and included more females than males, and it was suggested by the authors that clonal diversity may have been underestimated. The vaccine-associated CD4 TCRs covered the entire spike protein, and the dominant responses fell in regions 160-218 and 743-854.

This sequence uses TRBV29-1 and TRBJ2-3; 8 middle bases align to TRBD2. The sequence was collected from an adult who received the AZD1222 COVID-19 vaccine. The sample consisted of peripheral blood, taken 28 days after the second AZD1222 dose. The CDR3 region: CSVEDPGRADTQYF. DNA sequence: TGCAGCGTTGAAGATCCCGGGAGGGCAGATACGCAGTATTTT.